The following is a T cell receptor (beta chain) sequence with its context. What it recognizes is unknown. Vbeta (60) and Jbeta (13) primers were used in the PCR. Generated by immunoSEQ multiplex PCR, the TCRdb table keeps only in-frame clones and is missing some. Of 150,000 to 180,000 clones in the sample, under 85% were seen once. The entry originates in a study of cytomegalovirus exposure and HLA in healthy donors. Study conclusions and caveats: Among donors in an Asian-associated ancestry cluster, a later analysis reportedly found fewer N-insertions than the approximately 670-donor mean. V- and J-gene trimming in TCR beta was tied to a missense DCLRE1C variant by an analysis performed later. A list of about 160 TCR beta chains associated with cytomegalovirus was given.

Germline lookup yields CDR1 SGHRS and CDR2 YFSETQ. With 4 bases clipped from V and 2 bases from J, the junction kept 14 bases outside the gene matches. This CDR3 is built from 17 residues. Sample: PBMCs. The sequence was collected from a man between 18 and 29 years old in good health and CMV-seronegative. The chain carries TRBV5-1 and TRBJ1-2, with 7 bases identical to TRBD1. Written as DNA, the CDR3 is TGCGCCAGCAGCCAAAACCCCGACAGGGTAGCAAACTATGGCTACACCTTC. Its protein product is CASSQNPDRVANYGYTF.